This entry is about one TCR beta chain. Its antigen remains unidentified. A single base separates this from a much larger clone, so it may be a read error. Likely a read error: the CDR3 ends without its conserved phenylalanine or tryptophan. To prepare the library, multiplex PCR was applied. The reads were generated on an Illumina HiSeq 4000. CDR3 regions were amplified by Arm-PCR with iRepertoire HTBI primers to construct TCR beta libraries. Before sequencing, the PCR products went through gel purification. In the original analysis: A total of around 59 TRBV and some 15 TRBJ segments were identified across samples and were used for gene usage analysis of CDR3 amino acid clonotypes. COPE and FqMerger were used to merge filtered high-quality paired reads into contigs. BLAST was used to align contigs to IMGT TRBV, TRBD and TRBJ reference genes, with CDR3 defined following IMGT. Clonotypes above 0.1% frequency were classified as highly expanded clones. Repertoire diversity was measured by Shannon entropy, and V-J evenness by the Gini coefficient. A clonotype was considered public if more than one individual shared it. TCRdb redid the processing of the public reads, applying fastp at Q25 and MiXCR, and retained in-frame beta chains. When rows share a CDR3 protein, they turn into one entry using the most common DNA and genes. These V and J calls rely on TCRdb rather than the paper's analysis. The sample data list about 220,000 distinct CDR3 sequences, and roughly a fifth of these were observed just once. 12% of the sample goes to the ten largest clones.

The record originates from a study of regulatory T cells in long-lasting Graves disease (dated by TCRdb to about 2021). Describing the broader study: Antithyroid drugs had been taken for less than 3 months by newly diagnosed Graves' disease patients. This study used TCR sequencing and RNA sequencing of peripheral blood to compare persistent Graves' disease patients against newly diagnosed Graves' disease patients. The study took place in China and was registered as a clinical trial. A total of roughly 35 samples underwent TCR sequencing: some 13 from persistent and around 20 from newly diagnosed Graves' disease patients. Study-level results and caveats: Persistent disease showed preferential use of TRBV28, TRBJ1-2 and TRBJ2-5, whereas newly diagnosed disease favored TRBV20-1 and TRBJ2-1. Lower TCR Shannon entropy and fewer highly expanded clones were observed in persistent Graves' disease patients than in newly diagnosed patients, which suggested clonal expansion. Sequencing and analysis were limited to the TCR beta chain. The small sample size was acknowledged by the authors as a limitation that may reduce accuracy. A larger number of public clonotypes was shared among persistent patients (2,741) than among newly diagnosed patients (over 850). Peripheral blood alone was examined, since thyroid tissue, which constituted the primary lesion, could not be accessed.

CDR1 and CDR2 were assigned from the germline V gene as SGHVS and FQNEAQ. Counting both end residues, the CDR3 totals 15 amino acids. Solely the CDR3 DNA is kept, with 45 bases framed from the first base. Trimming removed 5 bases from V and 8 bases from J, leaving 19 bases between the germline ends. The sample's time point, from its label and the paper: newly diagnosed GD, antithyroid drugs for less than 3 months. For both TCR sequencing and RNA sequencing, RNA was extracted from PBMCs using TRIzol. The diagnosis of Graves' disease followed American Thyroid Association guidelines. Recruitment of patients was carried out at an endocrinology department in Xi'an, China. Each patient gave roughly 8.4 milliliters of peripheral blood, collected in an EDTA anticoagulant tube. Ficoll Paque Plus density gradient separation was used to isolate PBMCs, and no additional T cell sorting was done. An Agilent 2100 Bioanalyzer and agarose gel were used to check RNA quality, while a NanoDrop 2000 measured RNA concentration.

The same sample was also studied in work on T cells in Graves' hyperthyroidism and ophthalmopathy. Looking at the second paper: A patient counted as having stable Graves' hyperthyroidism if no progression to ophthalmopathy occurred over 18 months of follow-up. Hyperthyroidism patients were aged 18 to 65 years and newly diagnosed, with disease duration of less than 2 months. Any patient with an uncontrolled infection, another autoimmune disease, pregnancy or lactation was excluded. Diagnoses were established on the basis of clinical symptoms, serum thyroxine and TRAb, thyroid ultrasound, and orbital computed tomography. For the first round of RT-PCR on the TCR CDR3, the HTBI primer set was used together with the Qiagen OneStep RT-PCR kit. Most expanded thyroid clonotypes (frequency above 0.001) were also found in blood, which suggests that blood repertoires may mirror thyroid immune responses. A 13 V-J signature model separated ophthalmopathy from stable hyperthyroidism, with approximately 87% sensitivity and around 84% specificity in cross-validation and 80%/75% in testing. In validation, the model predicted progression to ophthalmopathy a median of about 6.5 months before onset, with 70% to 71% sensitivity and 72.22% specificity. To identify TCR V-J signatures that set the groups apart, the researchers used a discovery cohort of roughly 100 patients, made up of around 40 with Graves' ophthalmopathy and about 55 with stable Graves' hyperthyroidism. An independent validation cohort of around 19 hyperthyroidism patients and about 15 patients who later progressed to ophthalmopathy tested prospective prediction of ophthalmopathy. For training and testing, the roughly 93 patients in the discovery cohort were randomly divided in a 7:3 ratio. Thyroid tissue and blood T-cell repertoires from about six Graves' hyperthyroidism patients were also compared in the study. After blood sampling, hyperthyroidism patients were treated with methimazole at a starting dose of 30 mg daily, and ophthalmopathy patients were treated with high-dose intravenous methylprednisolone. Libraries were constructed in a second round of multiplex PCR, after which size selection and purification were carried out. Paired-end sequencing of the libraries was performed with 100 bp reads on an Illumina HiSeq2000. SOAPnuke was used to process the raw data, throwing out any read that contained adapters or uncalled bases, had a mean Phred below 15, or lacked an exact constant-primer or identifier match. COPE v1.2.5 was used to merge the high-quality paired reads, and each unique nucleotide sequence was defined as a clonotype. MiTCR v1.1 was used to align clonotypes to the IMGT TRBV, TRBD and TRBJ reference segments. Analysis was restricted to V-J combinations with a frequency above 0.0001, which covered about 99% of repertoires. A TCS score was defined as the ratio between F50 (clonal expansion) and ExV (chaos), using BLOSUM62-based TCRdist between CDR3 peptides within each V-J. Welch's t-statistics and random forest reduced several hundred V-J features to roughly 13, which were used in a naive Bayes classifier (R e1071). No statistical method was used to set the sample size in advance, and investigators knew the group allocation. The paper describes TCR Vbeta CDR3 sequencing of 120 to 150 peripheral blood samples, made up of 40 to 45 ophthalmopathy patients, over 70 hyperthyroidism patients and approximately 17 progressor patients.

This TCR came from a woman in her 30s with Graves disease. Donor details come from another sample of the same person, matched by shared clones. Sequenced here: peripheral blood mononuclear cells (PBMCs), sampled at new diagnosis, from a patient treated with antithyroid drugs. The chain couples TRBV7-8 to TRBJ2-1; the D region is possibly TRBD1 or TRBD2, each matching across 5 bases. The encoded CDR3 is CASSHGTRAWDEQFL. The nucleotide sequence reads TGTGCCAGCAGCCACGGGACCAGGGCCTGGGATGAGCAGTTCTTA.